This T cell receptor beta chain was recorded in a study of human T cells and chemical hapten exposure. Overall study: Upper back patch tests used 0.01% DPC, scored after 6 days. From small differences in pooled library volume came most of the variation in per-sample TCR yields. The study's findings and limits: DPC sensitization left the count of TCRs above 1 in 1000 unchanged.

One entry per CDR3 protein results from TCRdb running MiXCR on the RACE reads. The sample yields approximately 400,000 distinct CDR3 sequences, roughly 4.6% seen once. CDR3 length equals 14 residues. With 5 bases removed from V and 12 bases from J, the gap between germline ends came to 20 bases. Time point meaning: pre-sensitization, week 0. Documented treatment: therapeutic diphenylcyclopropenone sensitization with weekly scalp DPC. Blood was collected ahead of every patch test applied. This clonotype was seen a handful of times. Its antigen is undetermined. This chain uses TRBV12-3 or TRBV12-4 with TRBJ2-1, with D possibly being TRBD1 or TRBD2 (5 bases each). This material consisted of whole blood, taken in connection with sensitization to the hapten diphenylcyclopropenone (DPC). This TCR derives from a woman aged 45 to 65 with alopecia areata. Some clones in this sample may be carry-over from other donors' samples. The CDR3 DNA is TGTGCCAGCAGTCACCGGGACCAATTAGGGGCGCAGTTCTTC. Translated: CASSHRDQLGAQFF.